The clone carrying this TCR beta chain was detected ten times or more. The sample originates from a study of neurological immune-mediated disorders. The CDR3 is made up of 14 amino acids. Germline CDR1 reads MDHEN; CDR2 reads SYDVKM. The trim removed 2 bases at V and 7 bases at J, leaving 2 bases unmatched. TCRdb fed the 5' RACE reads into MiXCR, producing one record per CDR3 protein. Counted here are about 50,000 distinct CDR3 sequences, approximately 15% occurring once; the ten biggest clones make up 4.4%. This rearrangement joins TRBV28 to TRBJ1-6; TRBD1 matches 7 bases. The sequence derives from a man between 60 and 70 years old in good health. Sample: PBMCs. Written as DNA, the CDR3 is TGTGCCAGCAGTTTACACAGGGGAAATTCACCCCTCCACTTT. Residues: CASSLHRGNSPLHF.